This TCR beta chain was captured in a study of blood T cells in healthy people across ages. Study-wide points: Versus aged donors, long-lived donors had higher diversity and more naive CD4+ cells. A roughly linear fall in TCR beta diversity per million T cells was seen with increasing age. TCR beta diversity correlated strongly with naive T cell percentage.

The CDR3 extends over 15 amino acids. V was cut by 3 bases and J by 7 bases, with 13 bases left in between. CDR1 and CDR2 from the germline V gene are ENHRY and SYGVKD. Next came a second PCR, run for about 6 to 11 cycles, which used a sample-barcoded 5' primer along with a J-beta primer mix. The template-switch adaptor, which had 12 random nucleotides, put a tag on each cDNA molecule. Each CDR3 protein gets one entry after TCRdb re-called the 5' RACE reads with MiXCR. The sample carries more than 650,000 distinct CDR3 sequences, about 55% recorded once. As for this clonotype: No antigen is known for it.

This clonotype was sampled from a man at least 80 years old in good health. The V and J genes are TRBV10-3 and TRBJ1-6; D may be TRBD1 (5 bases). Sequencing used blood. CDR3 nucleotide sequence: TGTGCCATCAGTGACCATGCAGGGCCCAATTCACCCCTCCACTTT. Translating gives CAISDHAGPNSPLHF.